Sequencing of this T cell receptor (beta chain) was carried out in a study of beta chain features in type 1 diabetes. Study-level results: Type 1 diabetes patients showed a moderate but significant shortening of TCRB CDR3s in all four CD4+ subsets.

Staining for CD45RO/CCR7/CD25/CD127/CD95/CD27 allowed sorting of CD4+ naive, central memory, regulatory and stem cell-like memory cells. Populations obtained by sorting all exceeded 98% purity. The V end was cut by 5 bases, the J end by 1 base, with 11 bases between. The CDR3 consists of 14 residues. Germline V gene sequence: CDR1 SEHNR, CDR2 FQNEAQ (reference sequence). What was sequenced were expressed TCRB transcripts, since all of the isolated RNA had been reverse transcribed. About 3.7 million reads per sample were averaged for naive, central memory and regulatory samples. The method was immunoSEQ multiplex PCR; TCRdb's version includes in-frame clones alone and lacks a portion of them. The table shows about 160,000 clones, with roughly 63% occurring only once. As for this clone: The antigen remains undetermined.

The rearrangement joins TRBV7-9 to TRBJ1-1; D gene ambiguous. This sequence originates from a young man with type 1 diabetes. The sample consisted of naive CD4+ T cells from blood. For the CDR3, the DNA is TGTGCCAGCAGCCCAACTCAAAGGAACACTGAAGCTTTCTTT. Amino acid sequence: CASSPTQRNTEAFF. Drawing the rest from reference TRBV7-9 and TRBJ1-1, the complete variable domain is DTGVSQNPRHKITKRGQNVTFRCDPISEHNRLYWYRQTLGQGPEFLTYFQNEAQLEKSRLLSDRFSAERPKGSFSTLEIQRTEQGDSAMYLCASSPTQRNTEAFFGQGTRLTVV.